This paragraph reports one TCR beta chain. The antigen is unknown. At one end, the junction sequence differs from germline, possibly due to a read error. After 5'RACE with constant-segment primers, TCR alpha and TCR beta cDNA libraries carrying sample barcodes and UMIs were obtained. TCRdb independently ran MiXCR on the 5' RACE reads; one entry per CDR3 protein. The table lists roughly 580,000 distinct CDR3 sequences, roughly 18% of them singletons. CDR1 is SSHAT and CDR2 is FNYEAQ in the germline V gene (reference sequence). CDR3 length: 13 residues. The data stem from a study of T-cell memory formation after mild COVID-19. For the study at large: In these data, TCR clusters were largely donor specific. Broader study findings: A second wave expanding day 15 to 37 was CD4+-biased; contracting clones were balanced. Some SARS-CoV-2-responding clones were already detected in memory before infection.

The source material was PBMCs or a T cell subset sorted from them (not recorded which). This chain joins TRBV7-7 and TRBJ2-7; 8 nucleotides agree with TRBD1. The TCR was taken from an adult woman who had mild COVID-19 (a few samples of this study predate the infection). Cell type and time point are not known. Here the CDR3 reads CASSLGTGGKQYF. The CDR3 coding sequence is TGTGCTAGCAGCTTAGGGACAGGCGGCAAGCAGTACTTC. The complete variable domain, with remaining parts taken from reference TRBV7-7 and TRBJ2-7, reads GAGVSQSPRYKVTKRGQDVTLRCDPISSHATLYWYQQALGQGPEFLTYFNYEAQPDKSGLPSDRFSAERPEGSISTLTIQRTEQRDSAMYRCASSLGTGGKQYFGPGTRLTVT.